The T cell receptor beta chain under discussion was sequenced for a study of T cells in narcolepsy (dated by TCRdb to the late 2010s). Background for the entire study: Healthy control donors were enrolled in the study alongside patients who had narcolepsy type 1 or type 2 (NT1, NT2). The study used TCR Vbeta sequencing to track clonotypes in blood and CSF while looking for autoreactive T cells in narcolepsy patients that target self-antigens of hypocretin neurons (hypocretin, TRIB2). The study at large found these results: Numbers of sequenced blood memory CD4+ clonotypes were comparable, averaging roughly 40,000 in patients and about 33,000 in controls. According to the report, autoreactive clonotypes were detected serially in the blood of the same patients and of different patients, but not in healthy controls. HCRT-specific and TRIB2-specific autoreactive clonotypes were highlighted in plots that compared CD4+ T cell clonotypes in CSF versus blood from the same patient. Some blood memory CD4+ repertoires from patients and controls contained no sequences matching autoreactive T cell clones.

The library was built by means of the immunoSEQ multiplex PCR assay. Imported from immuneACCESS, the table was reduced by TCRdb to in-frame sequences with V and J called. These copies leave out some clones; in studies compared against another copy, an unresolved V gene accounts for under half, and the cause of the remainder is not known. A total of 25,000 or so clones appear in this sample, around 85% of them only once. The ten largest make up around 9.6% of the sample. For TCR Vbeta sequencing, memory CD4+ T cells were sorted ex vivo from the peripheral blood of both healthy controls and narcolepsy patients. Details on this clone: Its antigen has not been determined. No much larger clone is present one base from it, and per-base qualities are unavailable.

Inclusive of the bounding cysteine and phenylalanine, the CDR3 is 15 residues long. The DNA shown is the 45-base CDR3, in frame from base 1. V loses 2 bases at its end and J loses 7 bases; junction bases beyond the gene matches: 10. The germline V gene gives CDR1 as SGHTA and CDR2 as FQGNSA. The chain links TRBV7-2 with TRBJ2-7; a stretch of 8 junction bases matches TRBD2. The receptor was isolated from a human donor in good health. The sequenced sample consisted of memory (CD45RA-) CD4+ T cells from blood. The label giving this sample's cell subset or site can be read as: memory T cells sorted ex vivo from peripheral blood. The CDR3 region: CASSLKGLGGGEQYF. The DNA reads TGTGCCAGCAGCTTAAAGGGACTAGGAGGGGGGGAGCAGTACTTC.